These 9 T cell receptor beta chains share one sample of origin, sequenced in a study of T cells after yellow fever vaccination. TCRdb re-derived calls from the 5' RACE reads in MiXCR, one entry per CDR3 protein. The table shows 620,000 or so distinct CDR3 sequences, with about a sixth occurring only once. The sequencing used PBMCs, collected 5 to 6 days after the first yellow fever vaccination. The receptors were gathered from a man aged 18 to 29 who received the YFV17D yellow fever vaccine.

The chain uses TRBV20-1 and TRBJ2-7; no reliable D call. V lost 3 bases and J lost 4, with 13 bases in between. CDR3 length: 13 amino acids. Germline V gene data show CDR1 as DFQATT and CDR2 as SNEGSKA (reference sequence). CDR3 DNA: TGCAGTGCTAGGGACCGCCTCGGATACGAGCAGTACTTC. This sequence encodes CSARDRLGYEQYF.

This clonotype was observed at least ten times. The chain links TRBV5-5 to TRBJ2-1; D unresolved. This CDR3 contains 13 residues. Trimming took off 0 bases at V and 5 bases at J, with 6 bases between the two ends. Per germline, CDR1 SGHKS and CDR2 YYEKEE (reference sequence). DNA of the CDR3: TGTGCCAGCAGCTTGGTGCGGAACAATGAGCAGTTCTTC. Translating gives CASSLVRNNEQFF.

V and J are TRBV4-2 and TRBJ2-3, with 7 bases matching TRBD2. The CDR3 is made up of 15 amino acids. The germline V gene has CDR1 LGHNA and CDR2 YNFKEQ. V lost 6 bases, J lost 2 bases, and 8 bases stayed unmatched. The CDR3: CASRSAAGVTDTQYF. For the CDR3, the DNA is TGTGCCAGCAGATCAGCCGCGGGGGTCACAGATACGCAGTATTTT.

This clonotype was counted between two and nine times. The genes are TRBV20-1 and TRBJ1-6; possible D gene TRBD1, 6 bases. CDR3 length equals 12 residues. Germline values: CDR1 DFQATT, CDR2 SNEGSKA (reference sequence). In nucleotides, the CDR3 is TGCACCCTAGGACAGAATAATTCACCCCTCCACTTT. It is translated as CTLGQNNSPLHF.

This clonotype was seen a handful of times. CDR3 nucleotides: TGTGCCAGCGGCAGGATTTCCTATGGCTACACCTTC. Amino acids: CASGRISYGYTF. J is TRBJ1-2 and V is TRBV12-3 or TRBV12-4; D is ambiguous. Between the trimmed V and J ends, which lost 8 bases and 4 bases, there was a span of 11 bases. CDR3 size: 12 residues.

A few counts support this clonotype. The chain employs TRBV11-2 and TRBJ2-5, with no clear D. The germline V and J ends were trimmed by 1 base and 5 bases, with 11 bases remaining between them. This CDR3 has 14 residues. Germline V gene sequence: CDR1 SGHAT, CDR2 FQNNGV. CDR3 bases: TGTGCCAGCAGCTTAGGGCAAAGGAAGGAGACCCAGTACTTC. Translated: CASSLGQRKETQYF.

In its sample, this clonotype was seen many times. The gene calls are TRBV6-2 or TRBV6-3 and TRBJ1-5, with D tentatively TRBD1 (5 bases). The CDR3 contains 16 residues. Germline V gene sequence: CDR1 MNHEY, CDR2 SVGEGT. V shed 2 bases and J shed 5 bases, with 16 bases lying between them. This CDR3 is CASSYRGPGLDQPQHF. CDR3 sequence (DNA): TGTGCCAGCAGTTACAGGGGCCCAGGCCTCGATCAGCCCCAGCATTTT.

The chain has TRBV30 and TRBJ2-1, with D tentatively TRBD2 (6 bases). The germline V and J ends were trimmed by 8 bases and 4 bases, with 12 bases remaining between them. Germline V lookup: CDR1 GTSNPN, CDR2 SVGIG (reference sequence). The CDR3 runs to 12 residues. The CDR3 bases are TGTGCCGTACTAGGAGGGTACAATGAGCAGTTCTTC. Protein: CAVLGGYNEQFF.

In the case of this clonotype: Mismatch with germline at one junction end may stem from a read error. The chain is built from TRBV18 and TRBJ1-2; a weak D match, TRBD1 (5 bases). CDR1 and CDR2 (germline): KGHSH, LQKENI. The CDR3 is 16 amino acids. CDR3 residues: CASSPQPTGPKYGYTF. The CDR3 nucleotides are TGTGCCAGCTCACCACAGCCAACAGGACCTAAGTATGGCTACACCTTC. Using reference TRBV18 and TRBJ1-2 for the parts outside the CDR3, the full variable domain is NAGVMQNPRHLVRRRGQEARLRCSPMKGHSHVYWYRQLPEEGLKFMVYLQKENIIDESGMPKERFSAEFPKEGPSILRIQQVVRGDSAAYFCASSPQPTGPKYGYTFGSGTRLTVV.